The T cell receptor (beta chain) described here comes from a study of regulatory T cells in long-lasting Graves disease. Overall study results and limits: Persistent Graves' patients showed less TCR diversity than newly diagnosed ones. In persistent patients, shared public clonotypes (roughly 2,800) outnumbered those in new patients (about 970). Favored usage of TRBV28, TRBJ1-2 and TRBJ2-5 was recorded in persistent disease.

Trimming cost V 4 bases and J 3 bases, with 13 bases left between them. CDR3 length: 15 amino acids. Regarding time point: persistent/refractory GD, antithyroid drugs over 5 years with positive TRAb. From PBMCs, RNA was extracted and then used to make the TCR library. Enrollment of patients was through an endocrinology department in Xi'an, China. Investigators prepared the TCR beta libraries by applying iRepertoire HTBI primers and Arm-PCR of CDR3 regions. MiXCR, applied by TCRdb to the multiplex PCR reads, yields one record per CDR3 protein. The sample lists hundreds of thousands of distinct CDR3 sequences; less than 25% were seen once. This clonotype was counted between two and nine times. The antigen remains unidentified.

V gene TRBV12-3 or TRBV12-4 combines with J gene TRBJ2-1; D is possibly TRBD1 (6 bases). The TCR comes from a female donor with Graves disease. This sample comprised peripheral blood mononuclear cells (PBMCs), obtained when the disease was refractory, from a patient treated with antithyroid drugs. The CDR3 sequence is CASSYNRAYYNEQFF. The CDR3 nucleotides read TGTGCCAGCAGTTACAACAGGGCGTACTACAATGAGCAGTTCTTC.